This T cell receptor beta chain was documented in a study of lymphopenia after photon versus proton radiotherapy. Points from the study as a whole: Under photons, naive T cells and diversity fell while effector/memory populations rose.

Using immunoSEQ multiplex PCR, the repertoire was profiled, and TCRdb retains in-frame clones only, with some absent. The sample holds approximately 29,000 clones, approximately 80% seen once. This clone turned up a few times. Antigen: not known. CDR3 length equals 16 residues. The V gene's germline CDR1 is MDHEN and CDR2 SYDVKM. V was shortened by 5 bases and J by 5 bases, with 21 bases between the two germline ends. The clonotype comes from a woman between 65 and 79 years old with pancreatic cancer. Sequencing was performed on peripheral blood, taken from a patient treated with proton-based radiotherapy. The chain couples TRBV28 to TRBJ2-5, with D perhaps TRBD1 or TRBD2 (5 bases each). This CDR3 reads CASSNRGFRVSETQYF. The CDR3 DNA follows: TGTGCCAGCAGTAACCGGGGCTTTAGAGTTTCGGAGACCCAGTACTTC.